This TCR beta chain was retrieved from a study of T cell responses to AZD1222 COVID-19 vaccine. Study background: Pooled together were second doses at about 4 or about 12 weeks.

Worth noting for this clone: As yet, its antigen is unknown. The same CDR3 can be traced to other DNA sequences in this sample.

Germline V CDR1 and CDR2: LNHDA, SQIVND (reference sequence). V lost 2 bases, J lost 2 bases, and 3 bases stayed unmatched. CDR3 length equals 15 residues. Regarding the study as a whole: None of the repertoires were sampled until the peak T cell response had passed. Following two doses of AZD1222, Spike-specific TCR breadth and depth rose.

Assay: immunoSEQ multiplex PCR; the TCRdb copy retains only in-frame clones and omits some. The sample contains about 56,000 clones, approximately 85% of which appear only once. The rearrangement uses TRBV19 and TRBJ2-3, with 8 bases lining up with TRBD1. The TCR sequence derives from an adult in good health. This sample comprised peripheral blood, obtained on day 0 of AZD1222 vaccination. CDR3 nucleotides: TGTGCCAGTAGTATATCAGGGGGCTTCACAGATACGCAGTATTTT. Translation: CASSISGGFTDTQYF. The whole variable domain, remainder taken from reference TRBV19 and TRBJ2-3, is DGGITQSPKYLFRKEGQNVTLSCEQNLNHDAMYWYRQDPGQGLRLIYYSQIVNDFQKGDIAEGYSVSREKKESFPLTVTSAQKNPTAFYLCASSISGGFTDTQYFGPGTRLTVL.